This passage covers 21 T cell receptor beta chains from one sample sequenced in a study of low-dose radiotherapy and immunotherapy resistance in tumors. Alpha and beta chains were covered, as first-strand cDNA relied on TRAV- and TRBV-specific primers. TCR amplification ran roughly 20 PCR cycles using constant-region and V-primer adapter primers. TCRdb processed the reads anew with MiXCR; each CDR3 protein has one entry. The profile shows around 80,000 distinct CDR3 sequences, around 17% of them singletons. The time point here: after trial treatment. The treatment: LDRT plus nivolumab, ipilimumab, low-dose cyclophosphamide and aspirin (RACIN trial). This material consisted of PBMCs, taken after low-dose radiotherapy plus immunotherapy. The receptors were sampled from a male donor with prostate cancer.

This clonotype was picked up many times. The chain recombines TRBV15 with TRBJ2-1, with 7 bases lining up with TRBD2. Trimming removed 0 bases from V and 6 bases from J; junction bases left unmatched: 8. Germline CDR1 LNHNV, CDR2 YYDKDF (reference sequence). CDR3 length: 16 residues. The CDR3 nucleotides are TGTGCCACCAGCAGAGATCCTGCTAGCGGCGTCAATGAGCAGTTCTTC. Amino acids: CATSRDPASGVNEQFF.

This clonotype has ten or more counts. J is TRBJ2-5 and V is TRBV28; TRBD1 agrees at 9 bases. The V and J ends lost 5 bases and 5 bases, in that order; junction bases with no gene match: 6. In germline, CDR1 is MDHEN, CDR2 SYDVKM. This CDR3 spans 14 amino acids. Written as DNA, the CDR3 is TGTGCCAGCAGTCCCGGGACAGGGAGGGAGACCCAGTACTTC. Amino acid sequence: CASSPGTGRETQYF.

In regard to this clonotype: A far larger clone is one base from this, pointing to a likely read error. The chain recombines TRBV6-8 with TRBJ2-1; weak D call: TRBD2 (5 bases). This CDR3 is built from 17 residues. Trimming stripped 5 bases from V and 3 bases from J, with 20 bases between. CDR1 is MNHGY and CDR2 is SAAAGT in the germline V gene. CDR3 bases: TGTGCCAGCAGTGAATTGGGTAGAGGGAGAATCTACAATGAGCAGTTCTTC. Residues: CASSELGRGRIYNEQFF.

This clonotype was recorded a few times. The gene calls are TRBV6-2 or TRBV6-3 and TRBJ2-7, with D maybe TRBD2 (6 bases). Germline CDR1 MNHEY, CDR2 SVGEGT. Trimming cost V 2 bases and J 6 bases, with 11 bases left between them. The CDR3 runs to 13 residues. The CDR3 coding sequence is TGTGCCAGCAGTTACGTCGGGAGCGGCGAGCAGTACTTC. This encodes CASSYVGSGEQYF.

The chain combines TRBV4-1 with TRBJ1-2; D is perhaps TRBD1 (5 bases). Germline V gene sequence: CDR1 MGHRA, CDR2 YSYEKL. V shed 5 bases and J shed 6 bases, with 10 bases lying between them. This CDR3 has 12 residues. This CDR3 is CASSRAGHGYTF. The CDR3 region has the DNA TGCGCCAGCAGCAGGGCAGGGCATGGCTACACCTTC.

A word on this clonotype: This likely reflects a read error, since a far larger clone is one base away. V and J are TRBV4-3 and TRBJ2-7; possibly TRBD1 for D (7 bases). V was shortened by 1 base and J by 7 bases, with 23 bases between the two germline ends. The CDR3 covers 17 residues. Germline lookup yields CDR1 LGHNA and CDR2 YSLEER. CDR3 DNA sequence: TGCGCCAGCAGCCAAGGGAGGGGGCAGAGCTCCTACAATGAGCAGTACTTC. Its translation: CASSQGRGQSSYNEQYF.

This clonotype was detected a few times. A much larger clone is a single base away; this may be a read error. This sequence joins TRBV9 and TRBJ1-6; D is unclear. The germline gives CDR1 SGDLS, CDR2 YYNGEE. The CDR3 is 14 residues long. The CDR3 coding sequence is TGTGCCAGCAGCGTTGACGGGAAAAATTCACCCCTCCTCTTT. It encodes CASSVDGKNSPLLF.

This clonotype was found many times. The chain combines TRBV6-2 or TRBV6-3 with TRBJ2-7, with D unclear. Germline CDR1 MNHEY, CDR2 SVGEGT. The CDR3 consists of 15 residues. Trimming took 4 bases from V and 2 from J, leaving 15 bases between them. The CDR3 reads CASSSGRKLPYEQYF. CDR3 nucleotides: TGTGCCAGCAGTTCAGGACGGAAACTACCCTACGAGCAGTACTTC.

This clonotype was counted many times. This chain uses TRBV28 with TRBJ2-7; D unresolved. Germline lookup yields CDR1 MDHEN and CDR2 SYDVKM. V gave up 2 bases and J gave up 8 bases, with 10 bases separating them. This CDR3 spans 12 amino acids. CDR3 in amino acids: CASSLNRAKQYF. CDR3 coding DNA: TGTGCCAGCAGTTTAAATAGGGCAAAGCAGTACTTC.

In this sample, this clonotype turned up many times. V is TRBV5-1 and J is TRBJ2-2; D gene uncertain. The CDR3 runs 13 residues. Germline CDR1 and CDR2: SGHRS and YFSETQ. V lost 1 base and J 7 bases, leaving 8 bases between the germline ends. For the CDR3, the DNA is TGCGCCAGCAGCTTGTCAATAAGCGGGGAGCTGTTTTTT. Protein sequence: CASSLSISGELFF.

This clonotype has at least ten counts. The chain links TRBV4-2 to TRBJ2-1; TRBD2 might be the D (5 bases). Germline-derived CDR1 and CDR2 are LGHNA and YNFKEQ. The CDR3 totals 16 residues. V gave up 0 bases and J gave up 0 bases, with 9 bases separating them. Here the CDR3 DNA reads TGTGCCAGCAGCCAAGATCTAGGGAGCTCCTACAATGAGCAGTTCTTC. Protein: CASSQDLGSSYNEQFF.

This clonotype has at least ten counts. This chain links TRBV19 with TRBJ2-2, with 11 bases identical to TRBD2. The CDR3 has 15 amino acids. The V and J ends lost 6 bases and 1 base, in that order; junction bases with no gene match: 1. Germline V gene lookup returns CDR1 LNHDA and CDR2 SQIVND (reference sequence). The DNA for the CDR3 is TGTGCCAGTAGAGGGACTAGCGGGAACACCGGGGAGCTGTTTTTT. Its translation is CASRGTSGNTGELFF.

This clonotype has a count of ten or more. The chain carries TRBV7-2 and TRBJ2-1; D call uncertain. V was cut by 4 bases and J by 5 bases, with 9 bases left in between. CDR1 and CDR2 from the germline V gene are SGHTA and FQGNSA. This CDR3 has 13 amino acids. The CDR3 DNA follows: TGTGCCAGCAGCTCCAATGGTCACAATGAGCAGTTCTTC. This gives the protein CASSSNGHNEQFF. The full variable domain, completed using reference TRBV7-2 and TRBJ2-1, is GAGVSQSPSNKVTEKGKDVELRCDPISGHTALYWYRQSLGQGLEFLIYFQGNSAPDKSGLPSDRFSAERTGGSVSTLTIQRTQQEDSAVYLCASSSNGHNEQFFGPGTRLTVL.

This clonotype was counted ten times or more. The chain combines TRBV5-6 with TRBJ1-2, with TRBD1 as a possible D gene (6 bases). Trimming took 4 bases from V and 8 from J, leaving 18 bases between them. Looked up from germline, CDR1 is SGHDT and CDR2 is YYEEEE. CDR3 size: 14 residues. In DNA, the CDR3 is TGTGCCAGCAGCGTCGTAACAGGGTCGGAAGGCTACACCTTC. Translated, it gives CASSVVTGSEGYTF.

V is TRBV28 and J is TRBJ2-5; D is possibly TRBD1 (7 bases). CDR1 and CDR2 from the germline V gene are MDHEN and SYDVKM. This CDR3 has 14 amino acids. The V and J ends lost 8 bases and 6 bases respectively, with 19 bases between them. The DNA of the CDR3 is TGTGCCAGCGGAGCCCCAGGGGGGATAAAGACCCAGTACTTC. Translating gives CASGAPGGIKTQYF.

This clonotype appeared many times. The chain is built from TRBV28 and TRBJ2-1, with D perhaps matching TRBD2 (6 bases). Germline CDR1 and CDR2: MDHEN and SYDVKM. This CDR3 spans 14 amino acids. V shed 8 bases and J shed 10 bases, with 21 bases lying between them. CDR3 sequence: CASCPYRDSVEQFF. CDR3 DNA: TGTGCCAGCTGTCCTTACCGGGACTCCGTGGAGCAGTTCTTC.

This clonotype was observed a handful of times. This sequence joins TRBV7-9 and TRBJ1-3; TRBD1 aligns across 8 bases. The CDR3 has 16 residues. J gave up 1 base and V 2 bases, and 4 bases lay outside the gene matches. CDR1 is SEHNR, CDR2 FQNEAQ, per germline (reference sequence). CDR3 nucleotide sequence: TGTGCCAGCAGCTTAAACAGGGGGGAGTCTGGAAACACCATATATTTT. Protein sequence: CASSLNRGESGNTIYF.

This clonotype was recorded many times. The chain uses TRBV28 and TRBJ2-7; maybe TRBD2 (6 bases). CDR3 length equals 15 residues. The germline V gene has CDR1 MDHEN and CDR2 SYDVKM. V was trimmed by 6 bases and J by 0 bases, leaving 15 bases between them. The CDR3 sequence: CASSPGVGFSYEQYF. CDR3 in DNA: TGTGCCAGCAGCCCGGGAGTGGGGTTCTCCTACGAGCAGTACTTC.

This clonotype was observed many times. The rearrangement links TRBV27 to TRBJ1-1; D is unclear. The CDR3 runs 13 residues. Trimming removed 7 bases at V and 5 bases at J, with 14 bases between. Germline V gene lookup returns CDR1 MNHEY and CDR2 SMNVEV (reference sequence). DNA of the CDR3: TGTGCCAGCACTGCCACGGGGAGGACTGAAGCTTTCTTT. Its translation: CASTATGRTEAFF.

The rearrangement links TRBV18 to TRBJ2-5, with 11 nucleotides matching TRBD2. V shed 6 bases, J shed 4 bases, and the junction held 4 bases outside the gene matches. The CDR3 loop spans 14 amino acids. The germline V gene has CDR1 KGHSH and CDR2 LQKENI. The CDR3 loop is CASSPLAGGETQYF. The CDR3 nucleotides are TGTGCCAGCTCTCCCCTAGCGGGAGGAGAGACCCAGTACTTC.

This clonotype was seen ten or more times. The chain has TRBV20-1 and TRBJ1-5, with TRBD1 matching over 9 bases. The CDR3 runs 15 residues. Germline V lookup: CDR1 DFQATT, CDR2 SNEGSKA (reference sequence). J gave up 4 bases and V 0 bases, and 4 bases lay outside the gene matches. CDR3 protein: CSARDTGGANQPQHF. Written as DNA, the CDR3 is TGCAGTGCTAGAGATACAGGGGGCGCAAATCAGCCCCAGCATTTT.